The rows below give T cell receptor beta chains drawn from one sample of a study of blood T cell repertoires in COVID-19. Generated by immunoSEQ multiplex PCR, the TCRdb table keeps only in-frame clones and is missing some. The repertoire holds around 250,000 clones, with around 88% as singletons. Sequenced input: peripheral blood. The receptors here all came from an elderly man with acute or convalescent COVID-19. Each CDR3 is given with its conserved first and last residue. Some rows mark clone size as missing; the rest say once, few, many or name a class of expanded clone.

j_call	cdr3_length	v_call	clone_size	cdr3_aa
TRBJ2-2	15	TRBV5-4	few	CASSFAGKNTGELFF
TRBJ2-3	14	TRBV6-5	NA	CASSVAGTTDTQYF
TRBJ2-7	16	TRBV11-2	NA	CASSRTGTSSSYEQYF
TRBJ2-2	15	TRBV5-1	few	CASSLLAGGTGELFF
TRBJ1-1	15	TRBV10-2	NA	CASTGQDRGNTEAFF
TRBJ1-3	14	TRBV7-9	NA	CASRKEASGNTIYF
TRBJ2-7	16	TRBV6-1	NA	CASSEGTGGLLSEQYF
TRBJ1-5	17	TRBV6-2/TRBV6-3	NA	CASSGPERGGGNQPQHF
TRBJ1-2	13	TRBV19	few	CASSPTGENGYTF
TRBJ1-2	15	TRBV7-8	NA	CASSLAGTVNYGYTF
TRBJ2-1	17	TRBV5-6	NA	CASSLGVRGSSYNEQFF
TRBJ2-7	15	TRBV5-1	NA	CASSLAGQSAYEQYF
TRBJ2-1	11	TRBV10-3	NA	CAISGNNEQFF
TRBJ2-1	13	TRBV5-1	NA	CASSRSTDNEQFF
TRBJ1-5	16	TRBV15	NA	CATSRDGTGLGEPQHF
TRBJ1-6	12	TRBV6-5	NA	CASRMETKGLHF
TRBJ1-2	14	TRBV2	NA	CASSEGQGVAGYTF
TRBJ2-7	15	TRBV19	NA	CASSLETGGSYEQYF
TRBJ2-2	18	TRBV11-2	NA	CASSPLGAGGANTGELFF
TRBJ2-1	17	TRBV18	NA	CASSTGTPRDTSTEQFF
TRBJ1-2	13	TRBV7-2	NA	CASSLGAGDGYTF
TRBJ1-6	14	TRBV24-1	NA	CATSSSDYNSPLHF
TRBJ2-1	17	TRBV7-3	few	CASSLNPGGGRGNEQFF
TRBJ2-5	13	TRBV11-2	NA	CASSLLSGETQYF
TRBJ2-3	17	TRBV9	NA	CASSGLAGLFPADTQYF
TRBJ1-2	14	TRBV29-1	NA	CSVDGPGTGYGYTF
TRBJ2-3	14	TRBV30	NA	CAWSGGPVAGTQYF
TRBJ1-1	13	TRBV28	NA	CASSSLPRAEAFF
TRBJ1-1	17	TRBV9	NA	CASSVAVTAGLNTEAFF
TRBJ1-2	17	TRBV25-1	NA	CASSEGTGGFRDYGYTF
TRBJ1-3	12	TRBV18	NA	CASSLTGNTIYF
TRBJ1-5	13	TRBV19	NA	CASSRDRAQPQHF
TRBJ2-7	15	TRBV10-2	NA	CASSGQRLPSYEQYF
TRBJ2-7	13	TRBV2	NA	CASKVLGSYEQYF
TRBJ1-5	15	TRBV3-1/TRBV3-2	NA	CASSQGGISNQPQHF
TRBJ1-4	13	TRBV6-5	NA	CASSYAVNEKLFF
TRBJ2-3	17	TRBV3-1/TRBV3-2	NA	CASSHDLGLAGGGTQYF
TRBJ1-1	11	TRBV5-1	NA	CASRTETEAFF
TRBJ2-5	13	TRBV18	NA	CASSKGQGETQYF
TRBJ2-3	16	TRBV19	NA	CASRDSRASPTDTQYF
TRBJ1-2	13	TRBV12-3/TRBV12-4	NA	CASRKTGRYGYTF
TRBJ1-2	16	TRBV24-1	NA	CATSDPGTSPFYGYTF
TRBJ1-5	15	TRBV6-5	NA	CASSQGAAGNQPQHF